The TCR beta chain described here comes from a study of beta chain features in type 1 diabetes. Looking at the study overall: Age and gender were similar between patients and healthy donors, as were cell yields.

The study's findings and limits: Unsettled here was the matter of whether HLA type influences TCRB rearrangement.

The CDR3 has 16 amino acids. V dropped 5 bases and J dropped 0 bases, with 14 bases sitting between them. Germline loops: CDR1 SGHTA, CDR2 FQGNSA. The entirety of the isolated RNA underwent reverse transcription, so expressed TCRB transcripts were sequenced. The table came from immunoSEQ multiplex PCR; TCRdb's copy has only in-frame clones and leaves some out. This repertoire shows roughly 350,000 clones, roughly 9.6% found once; its top ten account for approximately 0.016%. This clone was detected only a few times. Antigen specificity is unknown. The sequenced sample consisted of naive CD4+ T cells from blood. V usage is TRBV7-2 and J usage is TRBJ2-1; possibly TRBD2 for D (6 bases). The TCR was taken from a woman younger than 45 in good health. The CDR3 sequence is CASSQEAGSSYNEQFF. CDR3 sequence (DNA): TGTGCCAGCAGCCAAGAAGCGGGTAGCTCCTACAATGAGCAGTTCTTC.